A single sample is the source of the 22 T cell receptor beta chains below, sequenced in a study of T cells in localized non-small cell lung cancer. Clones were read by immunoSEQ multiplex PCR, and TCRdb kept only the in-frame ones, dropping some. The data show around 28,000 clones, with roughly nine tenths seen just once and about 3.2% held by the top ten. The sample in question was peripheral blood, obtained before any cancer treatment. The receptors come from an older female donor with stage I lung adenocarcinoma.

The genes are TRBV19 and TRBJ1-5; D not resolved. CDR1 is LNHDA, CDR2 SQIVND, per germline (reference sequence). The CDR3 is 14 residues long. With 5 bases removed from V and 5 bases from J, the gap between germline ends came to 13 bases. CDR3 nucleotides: TGTGCCAGTAGTCGGGGAGTGGGAGATCAGCCCCAGCATTTT. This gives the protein CASSRGVGDQPQHF.

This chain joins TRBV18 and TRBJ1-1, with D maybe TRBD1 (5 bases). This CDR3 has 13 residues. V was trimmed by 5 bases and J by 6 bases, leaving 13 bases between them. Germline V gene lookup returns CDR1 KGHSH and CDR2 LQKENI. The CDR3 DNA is TGTGCCAGCTCATTAACAGGTTTAGCTGAAGCTTTCTTT. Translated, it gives CASSLTGLAEAFF.

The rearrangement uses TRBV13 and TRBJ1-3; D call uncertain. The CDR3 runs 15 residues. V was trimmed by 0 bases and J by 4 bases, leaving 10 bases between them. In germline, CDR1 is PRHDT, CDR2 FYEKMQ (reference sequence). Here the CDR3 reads CASSLGSYGGNTIYF. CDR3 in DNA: TGTGCCAGCAGCTTAGGGTCATACGGGGGAAACACCATATATTTT.

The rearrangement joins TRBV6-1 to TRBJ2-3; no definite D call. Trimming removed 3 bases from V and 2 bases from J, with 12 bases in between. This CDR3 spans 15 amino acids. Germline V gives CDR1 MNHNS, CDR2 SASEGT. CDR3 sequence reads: CASSDSGGITDTQYF. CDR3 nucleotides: TGTGCCAGCAGTGACAGTGGCGGTATCACAGATACGCAGTATTTT.

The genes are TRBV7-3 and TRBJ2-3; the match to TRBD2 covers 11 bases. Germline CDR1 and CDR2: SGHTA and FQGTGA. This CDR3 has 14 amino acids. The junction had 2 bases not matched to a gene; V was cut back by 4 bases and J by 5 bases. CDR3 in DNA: TGTGCCAGCAGCTCGGGACTAGCGGTAGATACGCAGTATTTT. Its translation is CASSSGLAVDTQYF.

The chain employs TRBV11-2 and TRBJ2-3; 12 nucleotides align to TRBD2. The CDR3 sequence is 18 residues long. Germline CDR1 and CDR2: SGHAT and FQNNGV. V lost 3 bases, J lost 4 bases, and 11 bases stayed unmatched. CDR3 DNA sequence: TGTGCCAGCAGCTTTCGTCCCTCCCTAGCGGGAGGGTCAGATACGCAGTATTTT. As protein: CASSFRPSLAGGSDTQYF.

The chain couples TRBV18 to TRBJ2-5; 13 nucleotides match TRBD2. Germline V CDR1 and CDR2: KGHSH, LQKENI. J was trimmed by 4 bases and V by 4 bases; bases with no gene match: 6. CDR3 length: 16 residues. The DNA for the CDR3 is TGTGCCAGCTCACTGGGACTAGCGGGATTTGGAGAGACCCAGTACTTC. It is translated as CASSLGLAGFGETQYF.

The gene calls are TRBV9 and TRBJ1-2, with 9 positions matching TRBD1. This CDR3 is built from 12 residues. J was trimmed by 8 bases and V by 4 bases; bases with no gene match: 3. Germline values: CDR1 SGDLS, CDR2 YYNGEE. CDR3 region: CASSPGQGGYTF. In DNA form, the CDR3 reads TGTGCCAGCAGCCCGGGACAGGGAGGCTACACCTTC.

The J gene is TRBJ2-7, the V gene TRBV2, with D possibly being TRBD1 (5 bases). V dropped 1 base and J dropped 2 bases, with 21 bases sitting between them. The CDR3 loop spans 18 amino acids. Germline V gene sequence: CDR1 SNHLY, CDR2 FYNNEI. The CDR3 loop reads CASSEVSLWIRATYEQYF. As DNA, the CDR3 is TGTGCCAGCAGTGAAGTATCCCTGTGGATCAGGGCAACCTACGAGCAGTACTTC.

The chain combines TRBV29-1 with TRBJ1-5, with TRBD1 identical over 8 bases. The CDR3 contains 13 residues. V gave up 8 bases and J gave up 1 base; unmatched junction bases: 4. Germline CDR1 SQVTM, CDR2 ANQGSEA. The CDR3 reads CSISGGSNQPQHF. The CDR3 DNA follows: TGCAGCATCTCAGGGGGCAGCAATCAGCCCCAGCATTTT.

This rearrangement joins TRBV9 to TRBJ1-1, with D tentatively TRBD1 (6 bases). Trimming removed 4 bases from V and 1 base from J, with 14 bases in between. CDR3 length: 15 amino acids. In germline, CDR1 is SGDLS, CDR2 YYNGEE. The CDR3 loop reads CASSFTPGQNTEAFF. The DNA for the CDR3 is TGTGCCAGCAGCTTCACTCCGGGACAGAACACTGAAGCTTTCTTT.

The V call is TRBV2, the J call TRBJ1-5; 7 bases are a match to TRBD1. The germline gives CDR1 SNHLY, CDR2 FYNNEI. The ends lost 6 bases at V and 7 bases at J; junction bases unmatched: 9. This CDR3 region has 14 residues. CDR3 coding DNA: TGTGCCAGCAGCGACGACAGGGTATGGCAGCCCCAGCATTTT. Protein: CASSDDRVWQPQHF.

CDR3 sequence reads: CASSGPGGTNYGYTF. The DNA of the CDR3 is TGTGCCAGCAGCGGACCCGGGGGCACTAACTATGGCTACACCTTC. The chain couples TRBV5-4 to TRBJ1-2; maybe TRBD1 (6 bases). CDR1 and CDR2 from the germline V gene are SGHNT and YYREEE (reference sequence). V lost 4 bases, J lost 0 bases, and 13 bases lay in between. CDR3 length: 15 residues.

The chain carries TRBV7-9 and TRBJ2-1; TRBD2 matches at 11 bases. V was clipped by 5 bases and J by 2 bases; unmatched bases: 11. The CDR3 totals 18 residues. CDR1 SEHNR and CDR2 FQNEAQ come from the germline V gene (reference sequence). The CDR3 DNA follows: TGTGCCAGCAGCCACGGGACTAGCGGATTACCCGCCTACAATGAGCAGTTCTTC. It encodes CASSHGTSGLPAYNEQFF. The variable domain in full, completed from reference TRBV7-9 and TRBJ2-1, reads DTGVSQNPRHKITKRGQNVTFRCDPISEHNRLYWYRQTLGQGPEFLTYFQNEAQLEKSRLLSDRFSAERPKGSFSTLEIQRTEQGDSAMYLCASSHGTSGLPAYNEQFFGPGTRLTVL.

CDR3 residues: CASRGPPFYGYTF. The DNA for the CDR3 is TGTGCCAGCAGGGGACCGCCCTTCTATGGCTACACCTTC. V usage is TRBV2 and J usage is TRBJ1-2; a weak D match, TRBD1 (5 bases). CDR3 length: 13 amino acids. Germline V gene lookup returns CDR1 SNHLY and CDR2 FYNNEI. With 6 bases removed from V and 4 bases from J, the gap between germline ends came to 12 bases.

The chain's CDR3 is CASSQNRAEAGRETQYF. CDR3 nucleotides: TGCGCCAGCAGCCAGAACCGAGCGGAAGCGGGTCGGGAGACCCAGTACTTC. This chain joins TRBV4-1 and TRBJ2-5; maybe TRBD2 (6 bases). Trimming removed 3 bases at V and 5 bases at J, with 22 bases between. Germline CDR1 reads MGHRA; CDR2 reads YSYEKL. The CDR3 sequence is 17 residues long.

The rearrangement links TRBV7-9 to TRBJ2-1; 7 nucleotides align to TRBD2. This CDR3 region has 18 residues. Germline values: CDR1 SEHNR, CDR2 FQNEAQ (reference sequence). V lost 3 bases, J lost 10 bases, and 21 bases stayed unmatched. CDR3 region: CASSFPRQGLADSWEQFF. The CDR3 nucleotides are TGTGCCAGCAGCTTCCCTCGACAAGGGCTAGCGGACTCTTGGGAGCAGTTCTTC.

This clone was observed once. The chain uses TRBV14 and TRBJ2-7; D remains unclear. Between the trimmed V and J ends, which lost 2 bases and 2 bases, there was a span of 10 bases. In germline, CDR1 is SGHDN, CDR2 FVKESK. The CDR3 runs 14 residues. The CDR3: CASSQLSPPYEQYF. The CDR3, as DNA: TGTGCCAGCAGCCAACTCTCTCCTCCCTACGAGCAGTACTTC.

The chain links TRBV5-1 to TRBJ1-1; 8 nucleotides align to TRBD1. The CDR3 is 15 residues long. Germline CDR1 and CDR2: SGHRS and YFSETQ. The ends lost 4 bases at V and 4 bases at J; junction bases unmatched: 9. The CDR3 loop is CASSPSGQVGTEAFF. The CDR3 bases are TGCGCCAGCAGCCCCTCGGGACAGGTGGGCACTGAAGCTTTCTTT.

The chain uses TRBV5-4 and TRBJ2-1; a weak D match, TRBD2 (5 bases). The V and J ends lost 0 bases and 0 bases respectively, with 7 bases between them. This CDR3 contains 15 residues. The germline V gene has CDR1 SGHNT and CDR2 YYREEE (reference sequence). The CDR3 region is CASSLAGSSYNEQFF. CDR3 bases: TGTGCCAGCAGCTTGGCGGGAAGCTCCTACAATGAGCAGTTCTTC.

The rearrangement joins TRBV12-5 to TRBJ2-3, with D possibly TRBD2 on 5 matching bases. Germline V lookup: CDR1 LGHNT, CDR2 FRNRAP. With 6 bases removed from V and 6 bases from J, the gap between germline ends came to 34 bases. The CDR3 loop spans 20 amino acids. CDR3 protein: CASGRPSIVSRVSSRDTQYF. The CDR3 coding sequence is TGTGCTAGTGGCCGGCCCAGTATTGTTTCGCGGGTTAGCTCCAGGGATACGCAGTATTTT.

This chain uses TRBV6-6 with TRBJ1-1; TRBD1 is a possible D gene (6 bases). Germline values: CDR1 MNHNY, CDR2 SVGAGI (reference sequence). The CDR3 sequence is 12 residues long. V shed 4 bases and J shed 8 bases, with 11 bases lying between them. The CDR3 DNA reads TGTGCCAGCAGTTGGTCGGACAGCGAAGCTTTCTTT. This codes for CASSWSDSEAFF.